This TCR beta chain is drawn from a study of early T cells in non-severe SARS-CoV-2 infection (dated by TCRdb to 2020 to 2023). Background for the entire study: TCR sequencing used bulk RNA from unsorted whole blood, so alpha and beta chains could not be paired.

Summary of the overall study and its limitations: VDJdb matching was skewed toward anti-spike CD8 responses, so virus-specific expansions were likely underestimated and private and CD4 specificities were missed.

Library preparation was by 5' RACE. The sequencing machine was a NextSeq 500. The TCR library protocol attached unique molecular identifiers to individual cDNA molecules to correct for sequencing error and PCR bias. Both TCR alpha and beta chains were sequenced, and tight co-correlation was observed between alpha and beta sequence abundances in each sample. The authors' pipeline ran thus. Decombinator V4 was used to perform V gene, J gene and CDR3 annotation of TCR sequences. TCRs were defined as expanded if a significant change between any two time points was detected under a Poisson model with p below 0.0001. TCR abundances were normalised to the total number of TCRs sequenced per sample and expressed as counts per million. MAIT TCRs were defined by TRAV1-2 paired with TRAJ12, TRAJ20 or TRAJ33, and iNKT TCRs by TRAV10 paired with TRAJ18. VDJdb, accessed on 1 November 2021, was searched for TCRs annotated for CMV, EBV and SARS-CoV-2, and TCRs annotated for more than one antigen were excluded. Starting from the raw public reads, TCRdb applied fastp trimming at Q25, assembled clones with MiXCR and retained in-frame beta chains. Duplicate CDR3 protein sequences are folded into a single record with the most common DNA and genes. None of the V and J calls come from the authors' own analysis; TCRdb made them. The sample yields tens of thousands of distinct CDR3 sequences; 8.9% were counted once. Clones ranked in the top ten supply around 17% of the sample.

The CDR3 measures 12 amino acids from cysteine to phenylalanine. CDR3 DNA only is kept here, 36 bases in frame from base 1. Trimming costs V 6 bases and J 4 bases, and their ends lie 12 bases apart. CDR1 DFQATT and CDR2 SNEGSKA are derived from the germline V gene (reference sequence). This was a case-control study nested in a cohort of healthcare workers in London, UK, who had nasopharyngeal swab PCR tests and blood samples taken every week. Healthcare workers were enrolled in the week of the UK lockdown, from 23 to 31 March 2020, and were followed every week for up to roughly 15 weeks. This clonotype turned up a few times. Its antigen has not been determined. Per-nucleotide qualities are absent, and no much larger clonotype sits a single base away.

Sequencing used whole blood. The TCR comes from an adult who was a healthcare worker with PCR-confirmed SARS-CoV-2 infection or an uninfected control (not recorded which). This chain joins TRBV20-1 to TRBJ1-1; the D gene cannot be named for sure. At the DNA level, the sequence is TGCAGTGCCCTTCGAGGCCTCACTGAAGCTTTCTTT. This gives the protein CSALRGLTEAFF.